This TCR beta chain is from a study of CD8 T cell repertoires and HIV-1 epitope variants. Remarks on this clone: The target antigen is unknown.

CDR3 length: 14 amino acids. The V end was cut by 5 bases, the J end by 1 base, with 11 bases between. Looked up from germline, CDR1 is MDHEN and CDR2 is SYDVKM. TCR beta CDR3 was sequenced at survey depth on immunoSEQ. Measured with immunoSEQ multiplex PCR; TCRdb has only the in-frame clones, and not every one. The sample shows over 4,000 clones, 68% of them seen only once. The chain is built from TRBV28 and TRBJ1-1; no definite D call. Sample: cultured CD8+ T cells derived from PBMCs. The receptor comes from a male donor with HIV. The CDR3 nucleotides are TGTGCCAGCAGTACCACAGTCAGGAACACTGAAGCTTTCTTT. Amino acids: CASSTTVRNTEAFF. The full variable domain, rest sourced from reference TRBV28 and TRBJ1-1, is DVKVTQSSRYLVKRTGEKVFLECVQDMDHENMFWYRQDPGLGLRLIYFSYDVKMKEKGDIPEGYSVSREKKERFSLILESASTNQTSMYLCASSTTVRNTEAFFGQGTRLTVV.